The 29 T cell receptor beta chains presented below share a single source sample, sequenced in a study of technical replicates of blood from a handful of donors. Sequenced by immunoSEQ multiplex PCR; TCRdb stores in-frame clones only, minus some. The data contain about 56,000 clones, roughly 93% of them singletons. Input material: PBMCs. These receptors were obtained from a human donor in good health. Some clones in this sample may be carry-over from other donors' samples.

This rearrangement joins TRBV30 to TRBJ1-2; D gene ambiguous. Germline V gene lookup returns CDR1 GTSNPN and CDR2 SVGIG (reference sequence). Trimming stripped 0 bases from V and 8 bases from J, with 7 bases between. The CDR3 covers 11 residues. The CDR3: CAWSVARGYTF. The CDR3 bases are TGTGCCTGGAGTGTGGCGAGGGGCTACACCTTC. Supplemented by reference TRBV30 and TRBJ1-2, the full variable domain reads SQTIHQWPATLVQPVGSPLSLECTVEGTSNPNLYWYRQAAGRGLQLLFYSVGIGQISSEVPQNLSASRPQDRQFILSSKKLLLSDSGFYLCAWSVARGYTFGSGTRLTVV.

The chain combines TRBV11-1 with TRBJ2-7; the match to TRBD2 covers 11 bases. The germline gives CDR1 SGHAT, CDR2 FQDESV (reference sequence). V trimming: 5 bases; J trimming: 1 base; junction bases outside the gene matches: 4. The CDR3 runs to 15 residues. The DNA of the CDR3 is TGTGCCAGCAGCGGAGGGACTAGCGGATCCTACGAGCAGTACTTC. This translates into CASSGGTSGSYEQYF.

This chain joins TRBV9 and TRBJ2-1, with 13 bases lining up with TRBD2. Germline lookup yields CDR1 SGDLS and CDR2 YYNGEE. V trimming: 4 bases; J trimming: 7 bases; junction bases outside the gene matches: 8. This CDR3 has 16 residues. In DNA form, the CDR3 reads TGTGCCAGCAGCTCTACTAGCGGGAGGGCCGGTAATGAGCAGTTCTTC. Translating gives CASSSTSGRAGNEQFF.

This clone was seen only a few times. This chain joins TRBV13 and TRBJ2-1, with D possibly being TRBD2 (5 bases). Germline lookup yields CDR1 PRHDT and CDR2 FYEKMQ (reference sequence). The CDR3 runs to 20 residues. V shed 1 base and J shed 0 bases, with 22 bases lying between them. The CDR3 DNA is TGTGCCAGCAGCTTAGCCGGGATAACCTCAGAACTCTTCTCCTACAATGAGCAGTTCTTC. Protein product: CASSLAGITSELFSYNEQFF.

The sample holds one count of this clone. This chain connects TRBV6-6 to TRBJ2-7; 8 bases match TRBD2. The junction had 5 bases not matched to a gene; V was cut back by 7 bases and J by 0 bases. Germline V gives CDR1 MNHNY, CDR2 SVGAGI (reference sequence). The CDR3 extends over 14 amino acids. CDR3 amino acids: CASKLAASSYEQYF. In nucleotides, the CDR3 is TGTGCCAGCAAACTAGCGGCTAGCTCCTACGAGCAGTACTTC.

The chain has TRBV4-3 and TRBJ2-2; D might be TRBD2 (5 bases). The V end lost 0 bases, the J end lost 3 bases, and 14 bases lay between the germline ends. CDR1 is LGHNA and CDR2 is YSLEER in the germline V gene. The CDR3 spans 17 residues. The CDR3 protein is CASSQERQLAYTGELFF. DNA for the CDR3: TGCGCCAGCAGCCAAGAACGGCAGCTAGCTTACACCGGGGAGCTGTTTTTT.

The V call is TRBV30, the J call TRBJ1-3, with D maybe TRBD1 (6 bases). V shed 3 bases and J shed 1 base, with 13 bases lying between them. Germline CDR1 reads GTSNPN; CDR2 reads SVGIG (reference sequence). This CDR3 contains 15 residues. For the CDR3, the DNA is TGTGCCTGGAGGACAGGTGTTTTTTCTGGAAACACCATATATTTT. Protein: CAWRTGVFSGNTIYF.

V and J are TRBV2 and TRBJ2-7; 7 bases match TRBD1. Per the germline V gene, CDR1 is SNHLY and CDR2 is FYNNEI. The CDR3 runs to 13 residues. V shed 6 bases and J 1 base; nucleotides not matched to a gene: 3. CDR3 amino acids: CASRGQASYEQYF. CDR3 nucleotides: TGTGCCAGCAGAGGACAGGCGTCCTACGAGCAGTACTTC.

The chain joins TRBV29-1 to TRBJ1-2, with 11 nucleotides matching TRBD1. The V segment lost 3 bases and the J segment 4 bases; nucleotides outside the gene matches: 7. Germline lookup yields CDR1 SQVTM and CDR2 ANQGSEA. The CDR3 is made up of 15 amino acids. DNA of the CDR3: TGCAGCGTTGATTCCGGACAGGGGGCGTTCTATGGCTACACCTTC. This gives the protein CSVDSGQGAFYGYTF.

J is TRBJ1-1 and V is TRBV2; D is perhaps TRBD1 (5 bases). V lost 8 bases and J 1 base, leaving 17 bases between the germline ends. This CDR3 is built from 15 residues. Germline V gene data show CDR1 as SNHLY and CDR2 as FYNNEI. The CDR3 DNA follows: TGTGCCAGCGGGAGGGGCTTCACGGGGAACACTGAAGCTTTCTTT. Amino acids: CASGRGFTGNTEAFF.

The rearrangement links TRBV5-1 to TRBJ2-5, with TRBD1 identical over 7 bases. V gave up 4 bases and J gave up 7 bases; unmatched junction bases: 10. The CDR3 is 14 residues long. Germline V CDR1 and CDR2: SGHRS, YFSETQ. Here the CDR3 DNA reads TGCGCCAGCAGCCAAATGACAGGGTCGTTGACCCAGTACTTC. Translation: CASSQMTGSLTQYF.

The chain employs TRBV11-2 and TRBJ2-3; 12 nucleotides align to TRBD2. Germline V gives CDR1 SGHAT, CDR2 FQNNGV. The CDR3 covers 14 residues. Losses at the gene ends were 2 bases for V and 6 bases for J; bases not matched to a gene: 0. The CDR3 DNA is TGTGCCAGCAGCTTAACTAGCGGGAGGGATACGCAGTATTTT. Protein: CASSLTSGRDTQYF.

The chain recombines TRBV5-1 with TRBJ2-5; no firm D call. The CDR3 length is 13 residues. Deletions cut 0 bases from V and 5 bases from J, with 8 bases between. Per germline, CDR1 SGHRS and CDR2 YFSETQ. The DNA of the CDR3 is TGCGCCAGCAGCTTGGAGGCGGTGGAGACCCAGTACTTC. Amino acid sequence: CASSLEAVETQYF.

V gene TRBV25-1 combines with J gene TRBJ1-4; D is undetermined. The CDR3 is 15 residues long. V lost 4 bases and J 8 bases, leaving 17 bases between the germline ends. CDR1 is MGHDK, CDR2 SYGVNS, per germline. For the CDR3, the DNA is TGTGCCAGCAGTGTAGGTACAGATTATAAGGAAAAACTGTTTTTT. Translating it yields CASSVGTDYKEKLFF.

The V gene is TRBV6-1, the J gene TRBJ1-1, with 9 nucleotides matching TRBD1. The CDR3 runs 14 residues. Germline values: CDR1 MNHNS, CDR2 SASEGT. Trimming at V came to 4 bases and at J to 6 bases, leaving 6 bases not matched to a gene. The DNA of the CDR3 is TGTGCCAGCAGTGGTACAGGGGGCGGCGCTGAAGCTTTCTTT. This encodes CASSGTGGGAEAFF.

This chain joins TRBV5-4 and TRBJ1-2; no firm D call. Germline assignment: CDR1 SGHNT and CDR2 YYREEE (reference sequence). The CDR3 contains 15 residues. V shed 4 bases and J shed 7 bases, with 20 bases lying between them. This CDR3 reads CASSKDRDRAGGYTF. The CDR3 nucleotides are TGTGCCAGCAGCAAGGACCGGGATCGGGCTGGTGGCTACACCTTC.

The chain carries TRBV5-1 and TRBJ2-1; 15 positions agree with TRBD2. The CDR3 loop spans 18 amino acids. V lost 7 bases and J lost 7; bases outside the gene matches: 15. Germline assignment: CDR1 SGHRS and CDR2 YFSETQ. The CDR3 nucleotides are TGCGCCAGCGCTGGTCCCGGGACTAGCGGGAGGATGGGAAATGAGCAGTTCTTC. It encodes CASAGPGTSGRMGNEQFF.

The DNA of the CDR3 is TGTGCCAGCAGCCGCGCGGGGGACTCGGAGACCCAGTACTTC. Protein sequence: CASSRAGDSETQYF. This rearrangement joins TRBV4-2 to TRBJ2-5, with TRBD2 matching over 7 bases. The CDR3 has 14 residues. The trim removed 4 bases at V and 5 bases at J, leaving 7 bases unmatched. Germline lookup yields CDR1 LGHNA and CDR2 YNFKEQ.

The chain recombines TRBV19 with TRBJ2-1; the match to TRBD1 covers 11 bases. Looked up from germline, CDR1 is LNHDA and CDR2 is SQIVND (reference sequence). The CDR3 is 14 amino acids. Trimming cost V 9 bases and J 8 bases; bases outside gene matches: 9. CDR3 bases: TGTGCCAGCGAGGGAAGGGACAGGGGGGATGAGCAGTTCTTC. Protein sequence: CASEGRDRGDEQFF. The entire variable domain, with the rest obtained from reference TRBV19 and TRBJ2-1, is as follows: DGGITQSPKYLFRKEGQNVTLSCEQNLNHDAMYWYRQDPGQGLRLIYYSQIVNDFQKGDIAEGYSVSREKKESFPLTVTSAQKNPTAFYLCASEGRDRGDEQFFGPGTRLTVL.

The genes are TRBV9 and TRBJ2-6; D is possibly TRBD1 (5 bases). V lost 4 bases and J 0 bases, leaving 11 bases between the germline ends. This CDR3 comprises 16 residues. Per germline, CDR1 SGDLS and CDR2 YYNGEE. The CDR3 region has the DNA TGTGCCAGCAGCTCCCGACAGTTCTCTGGGGCCAACGTCCTGACTTTC. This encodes CASSSRQFSGANVLTF.

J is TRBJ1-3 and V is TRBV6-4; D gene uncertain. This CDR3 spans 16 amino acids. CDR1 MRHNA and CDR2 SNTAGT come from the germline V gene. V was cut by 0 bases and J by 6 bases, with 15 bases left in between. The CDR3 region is CASSDSKRGIQNTIYF. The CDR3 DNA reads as TGTGCCAGCAGTGACTCGAAGCGGGGTATTCAAAACACCATATATTTT.

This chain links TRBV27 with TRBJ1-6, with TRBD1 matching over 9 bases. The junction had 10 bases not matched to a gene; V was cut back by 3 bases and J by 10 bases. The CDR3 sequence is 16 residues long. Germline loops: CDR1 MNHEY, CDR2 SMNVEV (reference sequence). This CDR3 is CASSFGLGQGQSPLHF. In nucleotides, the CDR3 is TGTGCCAGCAGTTTCGGACTAGGACAGGGGCAGTCACCCCTCCACTTT.

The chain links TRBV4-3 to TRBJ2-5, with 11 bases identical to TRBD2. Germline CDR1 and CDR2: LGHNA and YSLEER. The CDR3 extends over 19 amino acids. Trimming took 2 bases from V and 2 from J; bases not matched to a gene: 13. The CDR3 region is CASSQPGHPRTSGQETQYF. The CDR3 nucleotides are TGCGCCAGCAGCCAACCGGGACATCCCCGGACTAGCGGGCAAGAGACCCAGTACTTC.

CDR3 residues: CASSKEEQGARGYTF. The CDR3 DNA follows: TGTGCCAGCAGCAAAGAGGAACAGGGGGCGCGGGGCTACACCTTC. The genes are TRBV21-1 and TRBJ1-2; the table's D call, TRBD1, has no DNA check behind it. TRBV21-1 is annotated as a pseudogene. The CDR3 has 15 amino acids.

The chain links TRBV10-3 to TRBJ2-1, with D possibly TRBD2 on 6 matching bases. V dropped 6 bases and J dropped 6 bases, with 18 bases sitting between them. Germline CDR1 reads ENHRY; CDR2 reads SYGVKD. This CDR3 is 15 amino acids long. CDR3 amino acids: CAIREKLAAINEQFF. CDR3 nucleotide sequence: TGTGCCATCAGGGAAAAACTAGCAGCGATCAATGAGCAGTTCTTC.

The CDR3 DNA reads as TGTGCCAGCAGCTTAACGCGGGGTACTGAAGCTTTCTTT. It is translated as CASSLTRGTEAFF. The gene calls are TRBV11-2 and TRBJ1-1, with D unclear. Trimming removed 2 bases at V and 5 bases at J, with 9 bases between. The CDR3 runs to 13 residues. CDR1 and CDR2 from the germline V gene are SGHAT and FQNNGV.

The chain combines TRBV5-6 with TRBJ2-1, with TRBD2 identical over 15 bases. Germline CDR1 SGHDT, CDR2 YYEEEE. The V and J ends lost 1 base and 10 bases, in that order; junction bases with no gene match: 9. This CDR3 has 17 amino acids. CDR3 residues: CASSLLPGTSGRKEQFF. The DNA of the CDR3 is TGTGCCAGCAGCTTGTTGCCCGGGACTAGCGGGAGGAAAGAGCAGTTCTTC.

The chain's CDR3 is CASSLGTGGTYEQYF. The CDR3 DNA reads as TGTGCCAGCAGTCTCGGGACAGGGGGTACCTACGAGCAGTACTTC. This rearrangement joins TRBV6-5 to TRBJ2-7; 11 bases line up with TRBD1. The trim removed 5 bases at V and 2 bases at J, leaving 5 bases unmatched. The CDR3 has 15 amino acids. Germline CDR1 and CDR2: MNHEY and SVGAGI.

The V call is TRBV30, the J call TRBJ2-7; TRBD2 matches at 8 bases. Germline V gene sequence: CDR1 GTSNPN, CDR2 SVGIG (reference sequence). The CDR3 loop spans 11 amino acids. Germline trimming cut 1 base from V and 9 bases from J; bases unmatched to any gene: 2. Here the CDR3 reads CAWSATSGQYF. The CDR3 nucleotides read TGTGCCTGGAGTGCCACTAGCGGGCAGTACTTC.